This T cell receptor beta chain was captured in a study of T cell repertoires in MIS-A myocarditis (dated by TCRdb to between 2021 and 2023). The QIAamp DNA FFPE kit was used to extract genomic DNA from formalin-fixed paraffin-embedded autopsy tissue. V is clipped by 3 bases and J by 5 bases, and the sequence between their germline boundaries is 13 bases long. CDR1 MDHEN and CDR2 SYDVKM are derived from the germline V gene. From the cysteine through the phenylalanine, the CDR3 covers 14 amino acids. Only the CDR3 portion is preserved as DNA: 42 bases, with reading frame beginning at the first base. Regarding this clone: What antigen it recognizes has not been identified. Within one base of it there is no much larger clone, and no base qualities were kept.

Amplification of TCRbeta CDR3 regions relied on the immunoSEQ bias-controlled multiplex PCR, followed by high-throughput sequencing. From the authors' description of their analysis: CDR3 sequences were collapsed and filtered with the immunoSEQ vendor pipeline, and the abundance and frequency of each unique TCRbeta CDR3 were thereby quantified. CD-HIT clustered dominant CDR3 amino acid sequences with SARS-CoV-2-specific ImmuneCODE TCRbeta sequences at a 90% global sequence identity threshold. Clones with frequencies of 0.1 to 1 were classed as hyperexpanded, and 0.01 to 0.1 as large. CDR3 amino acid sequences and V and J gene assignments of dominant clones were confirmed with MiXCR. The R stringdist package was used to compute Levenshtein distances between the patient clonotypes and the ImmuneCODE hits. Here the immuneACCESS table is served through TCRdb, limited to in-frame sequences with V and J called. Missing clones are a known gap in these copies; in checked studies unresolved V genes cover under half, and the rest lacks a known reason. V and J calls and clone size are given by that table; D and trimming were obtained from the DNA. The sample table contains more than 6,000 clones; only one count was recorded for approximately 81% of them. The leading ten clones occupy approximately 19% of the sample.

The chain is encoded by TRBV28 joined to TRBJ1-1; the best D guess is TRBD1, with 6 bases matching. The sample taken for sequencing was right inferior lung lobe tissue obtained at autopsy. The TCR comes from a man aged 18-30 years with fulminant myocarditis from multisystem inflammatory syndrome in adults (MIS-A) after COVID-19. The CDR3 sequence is CASSFSRRGTEAFF. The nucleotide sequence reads TGTGCCAGCAGTTTCTCCCGGAGGGGGACTGAAGCTTTCTTT.